What follows describes a single TCR beta chain. The data are from a study of blood T cell repertoires in COVID-19. The CDR3 sequence is 14 residues long. The V end was cut by 2 bases, the J end by 6 bases, with 11 bases between. Germline V CDR1 and CDR2: MNHEY, SVGEGT. Data came from immunoSEQ multiplex PCR; TCRdb stores just in-frame clones and leaves some out. The repertoire consists of 150,000 or so clones, with around 83% occurring once and the leading ten covering roughly 3%. Sequencing used peripheral blood. This chain connects TRBV6-2 or TRBV6-3 to TRBJ1-5; a weak D match, TRBD1 (6 bases). The receptor was isolated from a woman older than 75 with acute or convalescent COVID-19. CDR3 sequence reads: CASSYLTGSQPQHF. The CDR3 DNA reads TGTGCCAGCAGTTACCTTACAGGGAGTCAGCCCCAGCATTTT.